The 32 T cell receptor beta chains reported below all come from one sample, sequenced in a study of blood T cell repertoires in COVID-19. Only in-frame clones appear in the TCRdb table, and some are missing; sequencing was by immunoSEQ multiplex PCR. The sample shows some 180,000 clones, roughly 88% of them seen only once. The sequenced material came from peripheral blood. The receptors here all came from a human donor in a cohort sampled during active COVID-19.

V gene TRBV7-9 combines with J gene TRBJ2-7, with 8 bases aligning to TRBD1. Germline CDR1 and CDR2: SEHNR and FQNEAQ (reference sequence). The V segment lost 5 bases and the J segment 7 bases; nucleotides outside the gene matches: 7. The CDR3 sequence is 13 residues long. The CDR3 spells CASSAQGAGEQYF. For the CDR3, the DNA is TGTGCCAGCAGCGCCCAGGGGGCAGGTGAGCAGTACTTC.

In nucleotides, the CDR3 is TGTGCCTGGAGTCAAGACAGAAACTATGGCTACACCTTC. This translates into CAWSQDRNYGYTF. The chain recombines TRBV30 with TRBJ1-2; possibly TRBD1 for D (5 bases). Trimming took 2 bases from V and 2 from J, leaving 9 bases between them. This CDR3 comprises 13 residues. CDR1 GTSNPN and CDR2 SVGIG come from the germline V gene (reference sequence).

CDR3 region: CASSPERGARDIQYF. The CDR3 DNA follows: TGTGCCAGCTCACCAGAACGGGGGGCCCGGGACATTCAGTACTTC. The chain is built from TRBV18 and TRBJ2-4, with D possibly being TRBD2 (7 bases). There are 15 residues in the CDR3. V shed 2 bases and J shed 8 bases, with 16 bases lying between them. Germline CDR1 is KGHSH and CDR2 is LQKENI.

In this sample, this clone turned up a few times. This chain connects TRBV5-5 to TRBJ1-2; perhaps TRBD1 as D (5 bases). The CDR3 is made up of 15 amino acids. Trimming removed 1 base from V and 4 bases from J, with 14 bases in between. Germline CDR1 and CDR2: SGHKS and YYEKEE (reference sequence). The CDR3, as DNA: TGTGCCAGCAGCTTGAAGTTGAGACAGCTCTATGGCTACACCTTC. Translation gives CASSLKLRQLYGYTF.

This clone was observed a handful of times. The chain joins TRBV5-1 to TRBJ2-1, with a possible D match to TRBD2 (5 bases). The CDR3 contains 14 residues. Germline CDR1 and CDR2: SGHRS and YFSETQ. Trimming took 0 bases from V and 3 from J, leaving 7 bases between them. The CDR3 loop reads CASSLASFYNEQFF. The CDR3 bases are TGCGCCAGCAGCTTGGCTAGCTTCTACAATGAGCAGTTCTTC.

The chain joins TRBV5-1 to TRBJ2-1, with 15 bases identical to TRBD2. The V gene's germline CDR1 is SGHRS and CDR2 YFSETQ. The CDR3 runs 19 residues. With 0 bases clipped from V and 4 bases from J, the junction kept 8 bases outside the gene matches. CDR3 sequence: CASSLGGLAGGWLYNEQFF. For the CDR3, the DNA is TGCGCCAGCAGCTTGGGCGGACTAGCGGGAGGGTGGCTTTACAATGAGCAGTTCTTC.

The rearrangement links TRBV30 to TRBJ1-5, with D unclear. Between the trimmed V and J ends, which lost 1 base and 4 bases, there was a span of 11 bases. CDR3 size: 14 residues. CDR1 and CDR2 (germline): GTSNPN, SVGIG (reference sequence). This CDR3 reads CAWSGALINQPQHF. The CDR3, as DNA: TGTGCCTGGAGTGGGGCACTCATAAATCAGCCCCAGCATTTT.

In its sample, this clone was seen once. This chain joins TRBV28 and TRBJ2-7; the match to TRBD2 covers 7 bases. Losses at the gene ends were 2 bases for V and 2 bases for J; bases not matched to a gene: 3. Germline V CDR1 and CDR2: MDHEN, SYDVKM. The CDR3 has 14 residues. The CDR3 sequence is CASSLASGPYEQYF. DNA for the CDR3: TGTGCCAGCAGTTTAGCTAGCGGCCCCTACGAGCAGTACTTC.

The chain joins TRBV7-9 to TRBJ1-4; 7 nucleotides align to TRBD1. There are 14 residues in the CDR3. V lost 5 bases, J lost 6 bases, and 6 bases stayed unmatched. Germline-derived CDR1 and CDR2 are SEHNR and FQNEAQ (reference sequence). This CDR3 is CASSAGGFDEKLFF. The CDR3 bases are TGTGCCAGCAGCGCAGGGGGGTTTGATGAAAAACTGTTTTTT.

V is TRBV4-2 and J is TRBJ2-1; D is undetermined. Germline assignment: CDR1 LGHNA and CDR2 YNFKEQ. V shed 4 bases and J shed 1 base, with 14 bases lying between them. The CDR3 loop spans 16 amino acids. CDR3 amino acids: CASSRDPLSSYNEQFF. In nucleotides, the CDR3 is TGTGCCAGCAGCCGAGACCCCCTAAGTTCCTACAATGAGCAGTTCTTC.

V gene TRBV19 combines with J gene TRBJ2-7; 8 bases line up with TRBD1. Per the germline V gene, CDR1 is LNHDA and CDR2 is SQIVND (reference sequence). The V gene end was trimmed by 3 bases and the J gene end by 4 bases; junction bases not matched to a gene: 2. This CDR3 spans 13 amino acids. In nucleotides, the CDR3 is TGTGCCAGTAGTATGTACAGGGGGTACGAGCAGTACTTC. Its protein is CASSMYRGYEQYF.

The V gene is TRBV27, the J gene TRBJ1-4; 7 nucleotides align to TRBD1. J was trimmed by 3 bases and V by 4 bases; bases with no gene match: 2. CDR3 size: 14 residues. The germline CDR1 and CDR2 sequences are MNHEY and SMNVEV (reference sequence). The DNA for the CDR3 is TGTGCCAGCAGTTACGGGACAGCTAATGAAAAACTGTTTTTT. Protein: CASSYGTANEKLFF.

The V gene is TRBV3-1 (or the pseudogene TRBV3-2), the J gene TRBJ1-2; 8 nucleotides line up with TRBD1. The CDR3 runs to 15 residues. Per germline, CDR1 LGHDT and CDR2 YNNKEL (reference sequence). The V and J ends lost 4 bases and 4 bases, in that order; junction bases with no gene match: 8. CDR3 DNA: TGTGCCAGCAGCCCTCGGGACAGGAATATCTATGGCTACACCTTC. Amino acids: CASSPRDRNIYGYTF.

The V call is TRBV6-5, the J call TRBJ2-5, with D maybe TRBD2 (5 bases). Trimming pared 6 bases from V and 3 bases from J, leaving 17 bases between. The CDR3 runs to 15 residues. The germline V gene encodes CDR1 MNHEY and CDR2 SVGAGI. CDR3 nucleotides: TGTGCCAGCAGCACCTTGGACTTTAATAAAGAGACCCAGTACTTC. Protein sequence: CASSTLDFNKETQYF.

V usage is TRBV27 and J usage is TRBJ2-1, with 9 bases matching TRBD1. J lost 7 bases, V lost 6 bases, and 13 bases had no gene match. CDR3 length: 16 amino acids. CDR1 is MNHEY, CDR2 SMNVEV, per germline (reference sequence). For the CDR3, the DNA is TGTGCCAGCAGCCCTTATACGGGACAGGGTGGGAATGAGCAGTTCTTC. It specifies CASSPYTGQGGNEQFF.

This rearrangement joins TRBV7-2 to TRBJ1-2, with D perhaps TRBD1 (6 bases). From germline, CDR1 is SGHTA and CDR2 FQGNSA. V was shortened by 5 bases and J by 14 bases, with 15 bases between the two germline ends. The CDR3 extends over 11 amino acids. This CDR3 is CASSIHRAETF. The CDR3 nucleotides are TGTGCCAGCAGCATTCACAGGGCAGAGACCTTC.

The chain employs TRBV30 and TRBJ2-3, with 12 bases matching TRBD2. The CDR3 contains 17 residues. Unmatched junction bases numbered 11, after V lost 3 bases and J lost 4 bases. CDR1 GTSNPN and CDR2 SVGIG come from the germline V gene (reference sequence). In nucleotides, the CDR3 is TGTGCCTGGAGCGATAATCTAGCGGGAGGGCCTGCAGATACGCAGTATTTT. This codes for CAWSDNLAGGPADTQYF.

This clone was seen a handful of times. The same CDR3 also results from other DNA sequences found in this sample. This chain uses TRBV4-1 with TRBJ1-5; D may be TRBD1 (5 bases). The V gene's germline CDR1 is MGHRA and CDR2 YSYEKL. The CDR3 loop spans 16 amino acids. V lost 0 bases to trimming and J lost 2 bases, with 11 bases between them. The CDR3 spells CASSQDGGLGNQPQHF. In nucleotides, the CDR3 is TGCGCCAGCAGCCAAGATGGGGGGTTGGGCAATCAGCCCCAGCATTTT.

V gene TRBV5-4 combines with J gene TRBJ2-1; D might be TRBD1 (9 bases). The CDR3 consists of 17 residues. V lost 0 bases, J lost 7 bases, and 20 bases lay in between. Germline V CDR1 and CDR2: SGHNT, YYREEE (reference sequence). The CDR3 nucleotides are TGTGCCAGCAGCTTGGGCGGGGGGACAGGGCGTGGTAATGAGCAGTTCTTC. Encoded protein: CASSLGGGTGRGNEQFF.

The chain employs TRBV28 and TRBJ2-1; weak D call: TRBD1 (6 bases). The CDR3 consists of 14 residues. V lost 6 bases to trimming and J lost 2 bases, with 11 bases between them. Per the germline V gene, CDR1 is MDHEN and CDR2 is SYDVKM. The CDR3 nucleotides read TGTGCCAGCAGGCCAACAGGGACCTACAATGAGCAGTTCTTC. It specifies CASRPTGTYNEQFF.

This clone was seen only once. V and J are TRBV7-9 and TRBJ1-2; 7 bases align to TRBD1. V shed 0 bases and J 4 bases; nucleotides not matched to a gene: 5. This CDR3 has 15 amino acids. Germline CDR1 and CDR2: SEHNR and FQNEAQ (reference sequence). In DNA, the CDR3 is TGTGCCAGCAGCTTAGCACGACAGGGTGGCTATGGCTACACCTTC. The encoded protein is CASSLARQGGYGYTF. The full variable domain, its missing parts supplied by reference TRBV7-9 and TRBJ1-2, is DTGVSQNPRHKITKRGQNVTFRCDPISEHNRLYWYRQTLGQGPEFLTYFQNEAQLEKSRLLSDRFSAERPKGSFSTLEIQRTEQGDSAMYLCASSLARQGGYGYTFGSGTRLTVV.

This clone came up once. The chain couples TRBV5-1 to TRBJ2-7, with D maybe TRBD1 (6 bases). Germline-derived CDR1 and CDR2 are SGHRS and YFSETQ. The CDR3 covers 14 residues. V was trimmed by 2 bases and J by 2 bases, leaving 11 bases between them. The CDR3 region has the DNA TGCGCCAGCAGCTTTCGGCGGACAGCCTACGAGCAGTACTTC. Protein: CASSFRRTAYEQYF.

The gene calls are TRBV15 and TRBJ1-2, with a weak D call TRBD1 (5 bases). Germline CDR1 and CDR2: LNHNV and YYDKDF (reference sequence). Trimming shortened V by 2 bases and J by 1 base, and 17 bases separated the two germline ends. This CDR3 is built from 17 residues. The CDR3 region is CATSRLRDSNFNYGYTF. The CDR3 nucleotides are TGTGCCACCAGCAGATTACGGGACTCCAACTTTAACTATGGCTACACCTTC.

V is TRBV28 and J is TRBJ2-1; TRBD2 might be the D (5 bases). Trimming took off 7 bases at V and 0 bases at J, with 13 bases between the two ends. The CDR3 is 15 amino acids. CDR1 and CDR2 (germline): MDHEN, SYDVKM. In nucleotides, the CDR3 is TGTGCCAGCACGGGGTATGGGAGCTCCTACAATGAGCAGTTCTTC. Translating it yields CASTGYGSSYNEQFF.

The V gene is TRBV5-4, the J gene TRBJ2-3, with 9 positions matching TRBD2. The CDR3 is made up of 15 amino acids. Germline trimming cut 1 base from V and 2 bases from J; bases unmatched to any gene: 2. CDR1 SGHNT and CDR2 YYREEE come from the germline V gene (reference sequence). CDR3 bases: TGTGCCAGCAGCTTGCGACTAGCGGACACAGATACGCAGTATTTT. Translation gives CASSLRLADTDTQYF.

V and J are TRBV4-1 and TRBJ2-5; 9 positions match TRBD1. The junction had 7 bases not matched to a gene; V was cut back by 4 bases and J by 4 bases. In germline, CDR1 is MGHRA, CDR2 YSYEKL. The CDR3 spans 15 residues. The CDR3 spells CASSLRTGGRETQYF. The CDR3 coding sequence is TGCGCCAGCAGCCTACGTACAGGGGGCCGAGAGACCCAGTACTTC.

The V gene is TRBV6-2 or TRBV6-3, the J gene TRBJ2-1; the match to TRBD2 covers 8 bases. After removal of 4 bases from V and 0 bases from J, the junction contained 8 bases not matched to a gene. Germline V lookup: CDR1 MNHEY, CDR2 SVGEGT. The CDR3 is 17 residues long. The CDR3 sequence is CASSLNSGTYSYNEQFF. The CDR3 nucleotides read TGTGCCAGCAGTTTAAATAGCGGGACTTACTCCTACAATGAGCAGTTCTTC.

This sequence joins TRBV24-1 and TRBJ2-3; 8 nucleotides line up with TRBD1. The V gene end was trimmed by 4 bases and the J gene end by 2 bases; junction bases not matched to a gene: 10. The CDR3 runs to 17 residues. Looked up from germline, CDR1 is KGHDR and CDR2 is SFDVKD. CDR3 bases: TGTGCCACCAGTGAGTCGGGACAGGTTCTTTACACAGATACGCAGTATTTT. It is translated as CATSESGQVLYTDTQYF.

The V gene is TRBV11-3, the J gene TRBJ2-2, with D uncertain. The CDR3 consists of 14 residues. CDR1 is SGHNT and CDR2 is YENEEA in the germline V gene. Trimming removed 6 bases from V and 4 bases from J, with 12 bases in between. The CDR3 is CASSQPRGTGELFF. The CDR3 coding sequence is TGTGCCAGCAGTCAACCCCGCGGCACCGGGGAGCTGTTTTTT.

The chain couples TRBV27 to TRBJ1-1; D remains ambiguous. The germline V gene has CDR1 MNHEY and CDR2 SMNVEV (reference sequence). V was cut by 0 bases and J by 4 bases, with 12 bases left in between. The CDR3 consists of 15 residues. CDR3 sequence reads: CASSLSHIQSTEAFF. The CDR3 nucleotides are TGTGCCAGCAGTTTATCCCATATACAGAGCACTGAAGCTTTCTTT.

The chain recombines TRBV5-1 with TRBJ2-7; 8 bases are a match to TRBD1. The CDR3 sequence is 15 residues long. Germline loops: CDR1 SGHRS, CDR2 YFSETQ. The junction had 9 bases not matched to a gene; V was cut back by 2 bases and J by 5 bases. The CDR3 protein is CASSFRDRRYDEQYF. In DNA form, the CDR3 reads TGCGCCAGCAGCTTTAGGGACAGGCGCTATGACGAGCAGTACTTC.

In its sample, this clone was seen once. The chain uses TRBV5-1 and TRBJ2-7; a possible D gene is TRBD2 (5 bases). From germline, CDR1 is SGHRS and CDR2 YFSETQ. With 0 bases removed from V and 2 bases from J, the gap between germline ends came to 15 bases. CDR3 length equals 16 residues. The DNA for the CDR3 is TGCGCCAGCAGCTTGGTGGGAGCGGAGCAGGCCTACGAGCAGTACTTC. Encoded protein: CASSLVGAEQAYEQYF.